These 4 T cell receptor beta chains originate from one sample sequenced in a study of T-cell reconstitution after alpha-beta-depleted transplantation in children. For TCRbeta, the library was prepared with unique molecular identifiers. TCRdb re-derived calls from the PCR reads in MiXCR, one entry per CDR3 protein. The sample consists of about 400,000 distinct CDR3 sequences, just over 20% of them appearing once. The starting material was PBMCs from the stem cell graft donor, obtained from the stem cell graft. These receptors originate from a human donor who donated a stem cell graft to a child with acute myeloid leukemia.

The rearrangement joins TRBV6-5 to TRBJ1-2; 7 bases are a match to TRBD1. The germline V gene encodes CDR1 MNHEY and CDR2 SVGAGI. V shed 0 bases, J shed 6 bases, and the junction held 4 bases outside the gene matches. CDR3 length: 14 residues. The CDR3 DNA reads TGTGCCAGCAGTTACTCCTCAGGGGGGAATGGCTACACCTTC. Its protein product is CASSYSSGGNGYTF.

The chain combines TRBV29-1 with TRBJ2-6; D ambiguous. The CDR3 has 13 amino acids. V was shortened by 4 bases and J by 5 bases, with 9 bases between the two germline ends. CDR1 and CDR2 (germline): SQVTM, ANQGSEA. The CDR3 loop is CSVGGLWANVLTF. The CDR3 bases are TGCAGCGTTGGGGGTCTATGGGCCAACGTCCTGACTTTC.

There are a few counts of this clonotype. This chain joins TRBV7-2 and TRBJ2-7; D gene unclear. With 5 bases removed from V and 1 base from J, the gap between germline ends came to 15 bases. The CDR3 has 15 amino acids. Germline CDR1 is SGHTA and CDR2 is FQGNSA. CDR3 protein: CASSHSTTSSYEQYF. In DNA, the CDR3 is TGTGCCAGCAGCCACTCGACCACAAGTTCCTACGAGCAGTACTTC.

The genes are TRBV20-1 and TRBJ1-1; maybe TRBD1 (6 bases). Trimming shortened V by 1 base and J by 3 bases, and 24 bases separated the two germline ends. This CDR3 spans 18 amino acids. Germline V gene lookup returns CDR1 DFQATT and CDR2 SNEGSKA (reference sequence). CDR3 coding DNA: TGCAGTGCTAGAGCTAGATATAGGGGGGCGGTGGTGGACACTGAAGCTTTCTTT. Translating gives CSARARYRGAVVDTEAFF.